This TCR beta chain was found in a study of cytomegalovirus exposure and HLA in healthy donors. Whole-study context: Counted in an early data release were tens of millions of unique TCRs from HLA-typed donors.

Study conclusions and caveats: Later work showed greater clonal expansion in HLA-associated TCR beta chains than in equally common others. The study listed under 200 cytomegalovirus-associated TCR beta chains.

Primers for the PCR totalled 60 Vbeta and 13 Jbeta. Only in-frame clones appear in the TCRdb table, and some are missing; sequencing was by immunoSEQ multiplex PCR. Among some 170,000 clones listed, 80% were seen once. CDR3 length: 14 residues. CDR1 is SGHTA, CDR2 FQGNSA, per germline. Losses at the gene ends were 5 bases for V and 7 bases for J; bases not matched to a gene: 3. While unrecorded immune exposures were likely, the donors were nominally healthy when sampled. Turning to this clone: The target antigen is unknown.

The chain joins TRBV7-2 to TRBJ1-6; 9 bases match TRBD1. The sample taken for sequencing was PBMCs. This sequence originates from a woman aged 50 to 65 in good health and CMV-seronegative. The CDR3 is CASSPGQGNSPLHF. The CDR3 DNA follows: TGTGCCAGCAGCCCGGGACAGGGAAATTCACCCCTCCACTTT.